The table lists the clone carrying this T cell receptor beta chain with many counts. Its antigen is still unknown. At one of its ends the junction is not consistent with the germline gene, which may arise from a read error. The sample is drawn from a study of T cells in Graves' hyperthyroidism and ophthalmopathy. Study information: Peripheral blood samples were taken at initial diagnosis, prior to any treatment.

CDR3 length: 16 residues. Germline V gene data show CDR1 as MDHEN and CDR2 as SYDVKM. The source material, RNA transcripts, was used to amplify TCR beta CDR3 regions. RT-PCR in the first round (using the HTBI primer set) targeted the TCR CDR3. In TCRdb, the multiplex PCR reads were re-called with MiXCR into one record per CDR3 protein. The sample comprises about 130,000 distinct CDR3 sequences, approximately 20% of which are singletons, and around 70% rests with the top ten. Study observations and caveats: Ophthalmopathy was told apart from stable hyperthyroidism by a 13 V-J model.

Investigators excluded patients with uncontrolled infection, other autoimmune disease, pregnancy or lactation. PBMCs were obtained from about 9.9 ml fresh peripheral blood. J is TRBJ1-2 and V is TRBV28; D may be TRBD1 (5 bases). The sample comprised blood. This TCR was sampled from a woman between 50 and 59 years old with Graves' hyperthyroidism that later progressed to Graves' ophthalmopathy. The CDR3 protein is CASSLTGFDFNDGYTF. CDR3 nucleotide sequence: TGTGCCAGCAGTTTAACAGGTTTTGATTTTAACGATGGCTACACCTTC.